The text below deals with one TCR beta chain. Its antigen is unidentified. Trimming pared 3 bases from V and 1 base from J, leaving 11 bases between. The CDR3 covers 15 residues. CDR1 is SGHAT and CDR2 is FQDESV in the germline V gene (reference sequence). What went into each PCR as a spike was synthetic TCR analog templates. Libraries were prepared by immunoSEQ multiplex PCR; TCRdb keeps only in-frame clonotypes and omits some of them. Of 40,000 to 55,000 clones detected, about 88% appear once; the ten largest clones hold around 25%. These data originate in a study of PD-L1 blockade in urothelial cancer. About the research overall: Patients arrived having already received 0 to 3 prior chemotherapy regimens. Timepoints chosen for blood analysis were 3 weeks (second dose) and 6 weeks after treatment start.

Whole-study results and caveats: Patients who had durable benefit saw their tumor-associated blood clones expand more at 3 weeks.

As to time point: pretreatment peripheral blood. The source was PBMCs, collected around atezolizumab (anti-PD-L1) treatment. The chain recombines TRBV11-1 with TRBJ2-3; D might be TRBD2 (5 bases). This receptor was identified in a donor aged 40 or older with urothelial cancer. CDR3 in DNA: TGTGCCAGCAGCTTCGGCCGGGGTGGCACAGATACGCAGTATTTT. It encodes CASSFGRGGTDTQYF.